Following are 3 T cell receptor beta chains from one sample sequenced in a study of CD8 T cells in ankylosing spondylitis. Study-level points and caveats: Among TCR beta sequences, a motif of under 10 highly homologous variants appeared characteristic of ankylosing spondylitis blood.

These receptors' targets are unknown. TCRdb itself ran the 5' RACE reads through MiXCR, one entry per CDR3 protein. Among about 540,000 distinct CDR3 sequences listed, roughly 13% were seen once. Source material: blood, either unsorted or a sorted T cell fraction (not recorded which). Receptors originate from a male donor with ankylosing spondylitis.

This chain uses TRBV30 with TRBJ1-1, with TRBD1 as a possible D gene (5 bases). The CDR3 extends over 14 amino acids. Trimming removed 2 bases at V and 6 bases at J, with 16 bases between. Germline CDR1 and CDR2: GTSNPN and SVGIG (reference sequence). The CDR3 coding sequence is TGTGCCTGGAGTATCCACGCGGGGGTCCCTGAAGCTTTCTTT. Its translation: CAWSIHAGVPEAFF.

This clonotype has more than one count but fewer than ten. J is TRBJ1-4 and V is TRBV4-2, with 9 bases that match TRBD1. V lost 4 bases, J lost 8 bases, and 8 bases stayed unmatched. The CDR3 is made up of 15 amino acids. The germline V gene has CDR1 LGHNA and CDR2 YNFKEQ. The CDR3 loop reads CASSLDRGIEEKLFF. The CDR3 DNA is TGTGCCAGCAGCCTGGACAGGGGAATAGAAGAAAAACTGTTTTTT.

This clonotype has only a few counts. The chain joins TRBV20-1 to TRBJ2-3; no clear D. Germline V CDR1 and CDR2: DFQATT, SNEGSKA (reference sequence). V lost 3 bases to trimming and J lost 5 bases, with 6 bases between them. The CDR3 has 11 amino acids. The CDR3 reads CSASPRDTQYF. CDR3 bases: TGCAGTGCTAGTCCGCGAGATACGCAGTATTTT.